Following are 30 T cell receptor beta chains from one sample sequenced in a study of blood T cell repertoires in COVID-19. The method was immunoSEQ multiplex PCR; TCRdb's version includes in-frame clones alone and lacks a portion of them. The table shows 15,000 to 20,000 clones, with less than 90% occurring only once. Sequencing was carried out using peripheral blood. The receptor source for this set is a man between 60 and 70 years old with acute or convalescent COVID-19.

This rearrangement joins TRBV10-2 to TRBJ2-2; D may be TRBD1 (6 bases). The CDR3 contains 14 residues. V was trimmed by 7 bases and J by 0 bases, leaving 9 bases between them. Germline CDR1 is WSHSY and CDR2 is SAAADI. The CDR3 reads CASITGTNTGELFF. CDR3 in DNA: TGCGCCAGCATAACAGGGACGAACACCGGGGAGCTGTTTTTT.

This clone was recorded only once. This chain joins TRBV9 and TRBJ2-1; unclear D gene. Per germline, CDR1 SGDLS and CDR2 YYNGEE. V was clipped by 0 bases and J by 4 bases, with 11 bases between them. The CDR3 runs to 15 residues. The CDR3 DNA sequence: TGTGCCAGCAGCGTAGCTGCGGAATATTACAATGAGCAGTTCTTC. It specifies CASSVAAEYYNEQFF.

The chain uses TRBV15 and TRBJ2-2, with D perhaps matching TRBD2 (5 bases). Germline CDR1 LNHNV, CDR2 YYDKDF (reference sequence). V was clipped by 8 bases and J by 3 bases, with 19 bases between them. CDR3 length equals 16 residues. In DNA, the CDR3 is TGTGCCACCGATTCCGGAGGTGCGGCGGACACCGGGGAGCTGTTTTTT. Protein: CATDSGGAADTGELFF.

V gene TRBV2 combines with J gene TRBJ2-7; a weak D match, TRBD1 (5 bases). V gave up 7 bases and J gave up 1 base, with 14 bases separating them. The CDR3 is 14 amino acids. The germline V gene has CDR1 SNHLY and CDR2 FYNNEI. The CDR3 loop is CASTRAGFSYEQYF. The CDR3 DNA reads TGTGCCAGCACCCGGGCAGGGTTTTCCTACGAGCAGTACTTC.

Details on this clone: An end of the junction differs from the germline gene, which may be a read error. The rearrangement links TRBV7-9 to TRBJ2-5; D unclear. Looked up from germline, CDR1 is SEHNR and CDR2 is FQNEAQ (reference sequence). The CDR3 sequence is 12 residues long. CDR3 DNA: TGTGCCAGCAGCTTGAACCAGGAGACCCAGTACTTC. This codes for CASSLNQETQYF.

The chain recombines TRBV28 with TRBJ1-6; unclear D gene. The CDR3 contains 12 residues. V was pared by 10 bases and J by 9 bases, with 13 bases between. Germline V CDR1 and CDR2: MDHEN, SYDVKM. The CDR3 reads CATNRDPSPLHF. CDR3 coding DNA: TGTGCCACCAACAGAGACCCTTCACCCCTCCACTTT.

This rearrangement joins TRBV21-1 to TRBJ2-4; TRBD2 is taken as the D call from the table, unchecked against the DNA. TRBV21-1 is a known pseudogene. This CDR3 is 14 amino acids long. The CDR3 region is CASRKNPGLAGQYF. For the CDR3, the DNA is TGTGCCAGCAGAAAGAATCCGGGACTAGCGGGACAGTACTTC.

This chain uses TRBV3-1 (or the pseudogene TRBV3-2) with TRBJ2-1; possible D gene TRBD2, 6 bases. Germline loops: CDR1 LGHDT, CDR2 YNNKEL (reference sequence). V was cut by 1 base and J by 6 bases, with 19 bases left in between. The CDR3 has 17 amino acids. The CDR3 reads CASSQGVGGLRPNEQFF. The CDR3 region has the DNA TGTGCCAGCAGCCAAGGAGTGGGGGGACTGCGCCCCAATGAGCAGTTCTTC.

The gene calls are TRBV6-6 and TRBJ2-1, with D uncertain. Germline CDR1 is MNHNY and CDR2 is SVGAGI (reference sequence). Trimming pared 7 bases from V and 3 bases from J, leaving 7 bases between. The length of the CDR3 is 12 residues. CDR3 protein: CASTRNYNEQFF. DNA of the CDR3: TGTGCCAGCACCAGAAACTACAATGAGCAGTTCTTC.

This clone was found a few times. The chain carries TRBV6-1 and TRBJ1-5; no reliable D call. This CDR3 has 14 amino acids. From germline, CDR1 is MNHNS and CDR2 SASEGT. Trimming left V 1 base short and J 1 base short, with 5 bases between. CDR3 nucleotide sequence: TGTGCCAGCAGTGAAGACAGCAGCAATCAGCCCCAGCATTTT. Translating gives CASSEDSSNQPQHF.

This clone was found once. V gene TRBV6-5 combines with J gene TRBJ1-6; 9 bases match TRBD1. V shed 2 bases, J shed 8 bases, and the junction held 7 bases outside the gene matches. The V gene's germline CDR1 is MNHEY and CDR2 SVGAGI. The CDR3 has 16 residues. CDR3 coding DNA: TGTGCCAGCAGTTACCCCTGGGACAGGGAGGATTCACCCCTCCACTTT. Its translation: CASSYPWDREDSPLHF.

The rearrangement links TRBV2 to TRBJ2-5, with D perhaps TRBD2 (6 bases). V was cut by 5 bases and J by 5 bases, with 15 bases left in between. The CDR3 is 14 amino acids. The V gene's germline CDR1 is SNHLY and CDR2 FYNNEI. The CDR3 loop is CASSTGLRLETQYF. In DNA, the CDR3 is TGTGCCAGCAGTACGGGACTGCGCCTGGAGACCCAGTACTTC.

The chain combines TRBV5-1 with TRBJ1-6, with 7 bases identical to TRBD1. The CDR3 has 14 amino acids. The V gene end was trimmed by 2 bases and the J gene end by 7 bases; junction bases not matched to a gene: 3. Germline-derived CDR1 and CDR2 are SGHRS and YFSETQ. DNA for the CDR3: TGCGCCAGCAGCTTCACAGGGGAGAATTCACCCCTCCACTTT. Translated, it gives CASSFTGENSPLHF.

This chain uses TRBV5-4 with TRBJ2-1; 7 bases fit TRBD1. Germline V gene lookup returns CDR1 SGHNT and CDR2 YYREEE (reference sequence). This CDR3 spans 13 amino acids. After removal of 4 bases from V and 5 bases from J, the junction contained 3 bases not matched to a gene. The CDR3 DNA follows: TGTGCCAGCAGCCAAACAGGGGACAATGAGCAGTTCTTC. As protein: CASSQTGDNEQFF.

V usage is TRBV3-1 (or the pseudogene TRBV3-2) and J usage is TRBJ2-7; 7 bases line up with TRBD1. Germline V gene sequence: CDR1 LGHDT, CDR2 YNNKEL (reference sequence). V lost 0 bases to trimming and J lost 3 bases; unmatched junction nucleotides: 5. There are 15 residues in the CDR3. Here the CDR3 reads CASSQDHRGGYEQYF. The DNA for the CDR3 is TGTGCCAGCAGCCAAGATCACAGGGGTGGCTACGAGCAGTACTTC.

The chain couples TRBV11-2 to TRBJ2-4; 10 bases agree with TRBD1. The germline gives CDR1 SGHAT, CDR2 FQNNGV. The CDR3 sequence is 18 residues long. The V gene end was trimmed by 1 base and the J gene end by 1 base; junction bases not matched to a gene: 7. In nucleotides, the CDR3 is TGTGCCAGCAGCTTAGTTCCCCGACAGGGGGCTGCCAAAAACATTCAGTACTTC. Amino acids: CASSLVPRQGAAKNIQYF.

CDR3 sequence (DNA): TGTGCCAGCAGTGGAAGACAGGAGCAAGAGACCCAGTACTTC. Amino acids: CASSGRQEQETQYF. V is TRBV25-1 and J is TRBJ2-5; weak D call: TRBD1 (6 bases). The CDR3 length is 14 residues. CDR1 MGHDK and CDR2 SYGVNS come from the germline V gene. Trimming took 4 bases from V and 2 from J, leaving 11 bases between them.

This clone was seen only a few times. The gene calls are TRBV2 and TRBJ1-2; the match to TRBD1 covers 10 bases. The CDR3 runs to 14 residues. The V and J ends lost 6 bases and 3 bases, in that order; junction bases with no gene match: 4. From germline, CDR1 is SNHLY and CDR2 FYNNEI. The CDR3 region has the DNA TGTGCCAGCAGACCGACAGGGGGCGACTATGGCTACACCTTC. It yields the protein CASRPTGGDYGYTF.

The J gene is TRBJ2-1, the V gene TRBV4-2, with D tentatively TRBD2 (6 bases). The germline V and J ends were trimmed by 0 bases and 5 bases, with 17 bases remaining between them. CDR1 LGHNA and CDR2 YNFKEQ come from the germline V gene. This CDR3 has 17 amino acids. CDR3 amino acids: CASSQEKGGSGDNEQFF. The DNA of the CDR3 is TGTGCCAGCAGCCAAGAAAAAGGAGGGAGTGGAGACAATGAGCAGTTCTTC.

The chain uses TRBV2 and TRBJ1-6; possible D gene TRBD1, 5 bases. CDR3 size: 15 residues. Germline values: CDR1 SNHLY, CDR2 FYNNEI. V lost 5 bases and J lost 1, with 9 bases in between. The CDR3 sequence: CASSTGRSYNSPLHF. CDR3 bases: TGTGCCAGCAGTACAGGTCGATCCTATAATTCACCCCTCCACTTT.

This sequence joins TRBV27 and TRBJ1-2, with 8 bases matching TRBD1. V dropped 4 bases and J dropped 8; count of bases not matched to a gene: 6. Germline CDR1 reads MNHEY; CDR2 reads SMNVEV (reference sequence). The CDR3 extends over 13 amino acids. CDR3 loop: CASSSGQGLGYTF. In DNA form, the CDR3 reads TGTGCCAGCAGTTCCGGACAGGGCCTAGGCTACACCTTC.

This clone was found once. The J gene is TRBJ2-1, the V gene TRBV28; D is perhaps TRBD2 (5 bases). CDR1 is MDHEN, CDR2 SYDVKM, per germline. Deletions cut 4 bases from V and 10 bases from J, with 14 bases between. This CDR3 region has 13 residues. In nucleotides, the CDR3 is TGTGCCAGCAGTTCCCGGCGGGTTTGGGAGCAGTTCTTC. Protein product: CASSSRRVWEQFF.

The rearrangement joins TRBV24-1 to TRBJ2-3, with TRBD2 identical over 8 bases. This CDR3 has 14 residues. The J segment lost 5 bases and the V segment lost 12 bases, leaving 12 bases of the junction unmatched. CDR1 is KGHDR, CDR2 SFDVKD, per germline. The CDR3 spells CAGPGGRRVDTQYF. In nucleotides, the CDR3 is TGTGCCGGACCCGGCGGGAGGAGGGTAGATACGCAGTATTTT.

The chain has TRBV2 and TRBJ2-5, with 7 nucleotides matching TRBD1. Germline trimming cut 1 base from V and 7 bases from J; bases unmatched to any gene: 6. This CDR3 spans 14 amino acids. Germline lookup yields CDR1 SNHLY and CDR2 FYNNEI. CDR3 bases: TGTGCCAGCAGTGAAGACCCTCCAGGGGGGACCCAGTACTTC. This encodes CASSEDPPGGTQYF.

The chain combines TRBV12-3 or TRBV12-4 with TRBJ2-4; the D gene is possibly TRBD2 (6 bases). The germline V and J ends were trimmed by 7 bases and 7 bases, with 14 bases remaining between them. The CDR3 length is 13 residues. CDR3 bases: TGTGCCAGCACCATACAAAGCGGGAACATTCAGTACTTC. Translated: CASTIQSGNIQYF.

The chain has TRBV28 and TRBJ1-5; a possible D gene is TRBD1 (5 bases). V lost 5 bases, J lost 4 bases, and 15 bases lay in between. Germline V CDR1 and CDR2: MDHEN, SYDVKM. The CDR3 is 15 residues long. This chain's CDR3 is CASSPWGGTNQPQHF. The CDR3 DNA reads as TGTGCCAGCAGTCCTTGGGGCGGGACTAATCAGCCCCAGCATTTT.

The chain joins TRBV29-1 to TRBJ1-2, with D tentatively TRBD1 (6 bases). This CDR3 comprises 12 residues. The V and J ends lost 6 bases and 5 bases respectively, with 13 bases between them. Germline loops: CDR1 SQVTM, CDR2 ANQGSEA. CDR3 amino acids: CSVTDRRYGYTF. As DNA, the CDR3 is TGCAGCGTGACAGACAGGCGGTATGGCTACACCTTC.

This clone is judged medium-sized. This chain uses TRBV7-3 with TRBJ1-2; no clear D. The germline V and J ends were trimmed by 0 bases and 8 bases, with 10 bases remaining between them. The germline V gene encodes CDR1 SGHTA and CDR2 FQGTGA. CDR3 length equals 13 residues. Written as DNA, the CDR3 is TGTGCCAGCAGCTTAACAGGCGGAGGGGGCTACACCTTC. Translating gives CASSLTGGGGYTF.

V is TRBV28 and J is TRBJ2-5; TRBD1 agrees at 8 bases. Trimming at V came to 6 bases and at J to 1 base, leaving 7 bases not matched to a gene. Germline V lookup: CDR1 MDHEN, CDR2 SYDVKM. The length of the CDR3 is 15 residues. The CDR3, as DNA: TGTGCCAGCAGGAAACAGGGGGGCCTCCAAGAGACCCAGTACTTC. Translating gives CASRKQGGLQETQYF.

This rearrangement joins TRBV3-1 (or the pseudogene TRBV3-2) to TRBJ2-1; 8 nucleotides line up with TRBD2. The CDR3 is 15 amino acids. CDR1 LGHDT and CDR2 YNNKEL come from the germline V gene (reference sequence). V lost 4 bases to trimming and J lost 2 bases; unmatched junction nucleotides: 4. For the CDR3, the DNA is TGTGCCAGCAGCCCCACGGGGGGGCCCTACAATGAGCAGTTCTTC. Translating it yields CASSPTGGPYNEQFF.